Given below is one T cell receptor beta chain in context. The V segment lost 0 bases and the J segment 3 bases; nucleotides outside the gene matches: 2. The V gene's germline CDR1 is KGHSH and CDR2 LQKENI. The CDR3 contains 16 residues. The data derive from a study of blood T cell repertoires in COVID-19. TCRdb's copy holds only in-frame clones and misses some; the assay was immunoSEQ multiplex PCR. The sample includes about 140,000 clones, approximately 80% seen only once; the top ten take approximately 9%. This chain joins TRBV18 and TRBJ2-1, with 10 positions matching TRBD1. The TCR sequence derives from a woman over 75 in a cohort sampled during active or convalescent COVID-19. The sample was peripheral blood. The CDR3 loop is CASSPPGQGFYNEQFF. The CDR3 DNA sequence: TGTGCCAGCTCACCACCGGGACAGGGGTTCTACAATGAGCAGTTCTTC.